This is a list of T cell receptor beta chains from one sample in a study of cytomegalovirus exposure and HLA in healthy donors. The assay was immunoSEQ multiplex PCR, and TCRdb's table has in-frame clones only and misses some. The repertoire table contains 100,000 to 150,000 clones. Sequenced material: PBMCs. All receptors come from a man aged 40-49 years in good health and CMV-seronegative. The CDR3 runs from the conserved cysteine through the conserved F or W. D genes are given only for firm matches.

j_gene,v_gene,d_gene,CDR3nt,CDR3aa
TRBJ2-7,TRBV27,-,TGTGCCAGCAGTTTAGTAGGGGGCGAGCAGTACTTC,CASSLVGGEQYF
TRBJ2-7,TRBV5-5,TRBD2,TGTGCCAGCAGCTTGAGTAGGCTAGCGGTAAGCTCCTACGAGCAGTACTTC,CASSLSRLAVSSYEQYF
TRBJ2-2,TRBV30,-,TGTGCCTGGAGCCAGCTAGGATCGGCCACCGGGGAGCTGTTTTTT,CAWSQLGSATGELFF
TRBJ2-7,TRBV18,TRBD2,TGTGCCAGCTCACCCACTCGGCGGGAGGGGCCGGACGAGCAGTACTTC,CASSPTRREGPDEQYF
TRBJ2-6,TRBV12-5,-,TGTGCTAGTGGTTTGGTGGGGGGGCCTGGGGCCAACGTCCTGACTTTC,CASGLVGGPGANVLTF
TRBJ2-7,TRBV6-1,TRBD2,TGTGCCAGCAGTCCGACTAGCGGGAACTACGAGCAGTACTTC,CASSPTSGNYEQYF
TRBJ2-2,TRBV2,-,TGTGCCAGCTCGACAGGCCCCGGCCATGCGAACACCGGGGAGCTGTTTTTT,CASSTGPGHANTGELFF
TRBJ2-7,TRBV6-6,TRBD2,TGTGCCAGCAGAAGACTAGCTGACTACGAGCAGTACTTC,CASRRLADYEQYF
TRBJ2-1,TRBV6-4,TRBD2,TGTGCCAGCAGTGCTAGACCGGGCGGGAGAAGCGATGAGCAGTTCTTC,CASSARPGGRSDEQFF
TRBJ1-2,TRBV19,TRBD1,TGTGCCAGTACCAGAAGGACAGGCTCAGCTAACTATGGCTACACCTTC,CASTRRTGSANYGYTF
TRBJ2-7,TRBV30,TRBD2,TGTGCCTGGAGCTCGGGGCTAGCGGGCTACGAGCAGTACTTC,CAWSSGLAGYEQYF
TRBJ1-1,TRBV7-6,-,TGTGCCAGCAGCCAGGTATACACTGAAGCTTTCTTT,CASSQVYTEAFF
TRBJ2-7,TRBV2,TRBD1,TGTGCCAGCAGCGCCCTGACAGGGGGCGACTACGAGCAGTACTTC,CASSALTGGDYEQYF
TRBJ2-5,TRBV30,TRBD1,TGTGCCTGGGGAAGGAGGACAGGGCGCGGGTGGGTAAAGACCCAGTACTTC,CAWGRRTGRGWVKTQYF
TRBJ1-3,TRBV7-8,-,TGTGCCAGCAGGCCCACAGAGAGCTCTGGAAACACCATATATTTT,CASRPTESSGNTIYF
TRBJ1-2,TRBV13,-,TGTGCCAGCAGCCCGAAGGACTTAAGAGCTAACTATGGCTACACCTTC,CASSPKDLRANYGYTF
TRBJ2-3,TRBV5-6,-,TGTGCCAGCAGCCTCCACCTGACAGACACAGATACGCAGTATTTT,CASSLHLTDTDTQYF
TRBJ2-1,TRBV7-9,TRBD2,TGTGCCAGCAGCTCCCTGACTAGCGGGAGTTACAATGAGCAGTTCTTC,CASSSLTSGSYNEQFF
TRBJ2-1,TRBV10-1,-,TGCGCCATCCCCAACCCCAGGGTCGGTGAGCAGTTCTTC,CAIPNPRVGEQFF
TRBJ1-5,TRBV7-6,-,TGTGCCAGCAGCTCCGGAGGGGAGTTAGGCAATCAGCCCCAGCATTTT,CASSSGGELGNQPQHF
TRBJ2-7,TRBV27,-,TGTGCCAGCAGTCTACGACAGGTCTCCTACGAGCAGTACTTC,CASSLRQVSYEQYF
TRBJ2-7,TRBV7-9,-,TGTGCCAGCAGCTTTAACGGCGAGCAGTACTTC,CASSFNGEQYF
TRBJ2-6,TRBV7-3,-,TGTGCCAGCAGCTTAACGGCGGGTGGCTCTGGGGCCAACGTCCTGACTTTC,CASSLTAGGSGANVLTF
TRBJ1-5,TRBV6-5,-,TGTGCCAGCAGTTACGACAGAAGCAATCAGCCCCAGCATTTT,CASSYDRSNQPQHF
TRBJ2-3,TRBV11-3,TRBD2,TGTGCCAGCAGCTTAGGGACTAGCGGTGCTAGCACAGATACGCAGTATTTT,CASSLGTSGASTDTQYF
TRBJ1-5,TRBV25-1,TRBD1,TGTGCCAGCAGTGAAGAAGGCGGGACAGGACAGCATTTT,CASSEEGGTGQHF
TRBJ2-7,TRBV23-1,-,TGCGCCAGCAGTCAATCCATAGAGGCTACGTCCCCCTACGAGCAGTACTTC,CASSQSIEATSPYEQYF
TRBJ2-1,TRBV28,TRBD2,TGTGCCAGCACCCAGGCTAGCGGGAGATCCTACAATGAGCAGTTCTTC,CASTQASGRSYNEQFF
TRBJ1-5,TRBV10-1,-,TGCGCCAGCACAGGGGCGAATCAGCCCCAGCATTTT,CASTGANQPQHF
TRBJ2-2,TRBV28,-,TGTGCCAGCAGCCCAGACACCGGGGAGCTGTTTTTT,CASSPDTGELFF
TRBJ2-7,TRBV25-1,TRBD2,TGTGCCATTGCGACTAGCGGGAGCCCCGAGCAGTACTTC,CAIATSGSPEQYF
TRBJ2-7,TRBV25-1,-,TGTGCCAGCAGTGAGCCGACGGAGGACTACGAGCAGTACTTC,CASSEPTEDYEQYF
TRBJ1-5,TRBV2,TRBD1,TGTGCCAGCAGAGTACAGGGGAGTAGCAATCAGCCCCAGCATTTT,CASRVQGSSNQPQHF
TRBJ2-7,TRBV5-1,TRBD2,TGCGCCAGCAGCTTAGTTGCGGGAGGTACCTACGAGCAGTACTTC,CASSLVAGGTYEQYF
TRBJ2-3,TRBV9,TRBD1,TGTGCCAGCAGCGTAGGAACACAGGGGGCGGATACGCAGTATTTT,CASSVGTQGADTQYF
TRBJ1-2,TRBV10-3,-,TGTGCCATCAGTGAACCGGGAGCTAACTATGGCTACACCTTC,CAISEPGANYGYTF
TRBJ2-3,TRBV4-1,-,TGCGCCAGCAGCCAAGTTTACTACAGGGAAGAGGGAACAGATACGCAGTATTTT,CASSQVYYREEGTDTQYF
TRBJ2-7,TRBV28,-,TGTGCCACCACCCAGGGTCCCTACGAGCAGTACTTC,CATTQGPYEQYF
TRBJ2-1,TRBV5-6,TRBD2,TGTGCCAGCAGCTTGTGGCGGGAGGGCCCCCTCAATGAGCAGTTCTTC,CASSLWREGPLNEQFF
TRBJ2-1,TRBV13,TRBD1,TGTGCCAGCAGCTTAGAACCGGGACAGGGGATATGGGATGAGCAGTTCTTC,CASSLEPGQGIWDEQFF
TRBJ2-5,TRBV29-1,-,TGCAGCGTTGGTCCTAGCGCGGAGACCCAGTACTTC,CSVGPSAETQYF
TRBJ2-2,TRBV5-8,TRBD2,TGTGCCAGCAGCTTGCCTAGCGGGAGGGATTTCACCGGGGAGCTGTTTTTT,CASSLPSGRDFTGELFF
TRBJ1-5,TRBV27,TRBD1,TGTGCCAGCAGCTCAAACAGGGGCCGTAGCAATCAGCCCCAGCATTTT,CASSSNRGRSNQPQHF
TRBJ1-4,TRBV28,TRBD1,TGTGCCAGCAGTACTTACAAACGGGGACAGGGGGGGGAAAAACTGTTTTTT,CASSTYKRGQGGEKLFF
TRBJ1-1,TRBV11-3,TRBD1,TGTGCCAGCAGCCATCCGGGACAGACTCTCTTGAACACTGAAGCTTTCTTT,CASSHPGQTLLNTEAFF
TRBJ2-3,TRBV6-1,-,TGTGCCAGCAGTCGCGCGGGGATCACAGATACGCAGTATTTT,CASSRAGITDTQYF
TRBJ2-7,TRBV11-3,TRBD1,TGTGCCAGCAGCCTGGGACAGTCCTCCTACGAGCAGTACTTC,CASSLGQSSYEQYF
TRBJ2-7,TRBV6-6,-,TGTGCCAGCAGTTACCCTGAACAGGGTTCCCACGAGCAGTACTTC,CASSYPEQGSHEQYF
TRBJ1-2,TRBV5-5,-,TGTGCCAGCAGCCCCAGGGACTATGGCTACACCTTC,CASSPRDYGYTF
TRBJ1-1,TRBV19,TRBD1,TGTGCCAGTAGTGGCGGACAGGGCCGCCCGGACACTGAAGCTTTCTTT,CASSGGQGRPDTEAFF